What follows are 29 T cell receptor beta chains derived from one specimen sequenced in a study of blood T cell repertoires in COVID-19. Using immunoSEQ multiplex PCR, the repertoire was profiled, and TCRdb retains in-frame clones only, with some absent. The sample records over 200,000 clones, around 90% being singletons. Sequencing input: PBMCs or T cells enriched from blood (not recorded which). All receptors derive from a man under 40 who had been exposed to COVID-19.

J is TRBJ2-2 and V is TRBV7-2; 8 nucleotides align to TRBD1. The CDR3 extends over 17 amino acids. With 4 bases clipped from V and 2 bases from J, the junction kept 9 bases outside the gene matches. Germline V CDR1 and CDR2: SGHTA, FQGNSA. The CDR3 is CASSWQGQGPNTGELFF. The CDR3 bases are TGTGCCAGCAGCTGGCAAGGACAGGGCCCAAACACCGGGGAGCTGTTTTTT. The complete variable domain, with remaining parts taken from reference TRBV7-2 and TRBJ2-2, reads GAGVSQSPSNKVTEKGKDVELRCDPISGHTALYWYRQSLGQGLEFLIYFQGNSAPDKSGLPSDRFSAERTGGSVSTLTIQRTQQEDSAVYLCASSWQGQGPNTGELFFGEGSRLTVL.

The V call is TRBV10-3, the J call TRBJ1-2; TRBD1 matches at 8 bases. V was pared by 3 bases and J by 1 base, with 16 bases of the junction left unmatched. The CDR3 totals 19 residues. Germline loops: CDR1 ENHRY, CDR2 SYGVKD. For the CDR3, the DNA is TGTGCCATCAGTGACCCAGACACCGGGCGGACAGGGTTTAACTATGGCTACACCTTC. This gives the protein CAISDPDTGRTGFNYGYTF.

V usage is TRBV4-1 and J usage is TRBJ2-5, with 8 bases that match TRBD2. This CDR3 is built from 15 residues. J gave up 9 bases and V 3 bases, and 12 bases lay outside the gene matches. Germline CDR1 is MGHRA and CDR2 is YSYEKL. CDR3 region: CASSHIAGTSYSQYF. CDR3 sequence (DNA): TGCGCCAGCAGCCACATAGCGGGGACTTCGTATTCCCAGTACTTC.

The CDR3 DNA is TGTGCCAGCTCGGTGTATGGCAATCAGCCCCAGCATTTT. Its translation is CASSVYGNQPQHF. This chain connects TRBV27 to TRBJ1-5; D ambiguous. Trimming cost V 8 bases and J 2 bases, with 10 bases left between them. Germline CDR1 and CDR2: MNHEY and SMNVEV (reference sequence). CDR3 size: 13 residues.

This rearrangement joins TRBV10-3 to TRBJ2-5; TRBD1 agrees at 8 bases. Germline trimming cut 3 bases from V and 2 bases from J; bases unmatched to any gene: 8. Germline CDR1 is ENHRY and CDR2 is SYGVKD. The CDR3 spans 16 residues. CDR3 loop: CAISDFRTGPQETQYF. CDR3 bases: TGTGCCATCAGTGATTTTAGGACAGGGCCTCAAGAGACCCAGTACTTC.

The chain carries TRBV11-2 and TRBJ2-7, with 7 bases identical to TRBD1. This CDR3 contains 13 residues. The V segment lost 6 bases and the J segment 0 bases; nucleotides outside the gene matches: 2. Germline V gives CDR1 SGHAT, CDR2 FQNNGV. The CDR3 DNA reads as TGTGCCAGCAGTACAGGGGCCTCCTACGAGCAGTACTTC. Encoded protein: CASSTGASYEQYF.

V is TRBV4-3 and J is TRBJ1-6, with 10 bases aligning to TRBD1. V lost 6 bases, J lost 7 bases, and 3 bases stayed unmatched. Germline CDR1 reads LGHNA; CDR2 reads YSLEER. The CDR3 loop spans 14 amino acids. CDR3 coding DNA: TGCGCCAGCAGATGGACAGGGGGGAATTCACCCCTCCACTTT. It is translated as CASRWTGGNSPLHF.

This CDR3 is CASRRTSGHEQFF. CDR3 nucleotide sequence: TGTGCCAGCAGGCGGACTAGCGGTCACGAGCAGTTCTTC. The gene calls are TRBV12-3 or TRBV12-4 and TRBJ2-1, with TRBD2 matching 10 bases. The CDR3 consists of 13 residues. V dropped 6 bases and J dropped 10; count of bases not matched to a gene: 6.

This chain links TRBV19 with TRBJ1-5; 7 positions match TRBD1. The CDR3 extends over 15 amino acids. Trimming at V came to 4 bases and at J to 4 bases, leaving 7 bases not matched to a gene. Looked up from germline, CDR1 is LNHDA and CDR2 is SQIVND (reference sequence). CDR3 DNA sequence: TGTGCCAGTAGTACGAACAGGGGAGGAAATCAGCCCCAGCATTTT. Protein: CASSTNRGGNQPQHF.

The V and J genes are TRBV12-3 or TRBV12-4 and TRBJ2-1; D unclear. CDR3 length equals 12 residues. The V and J ends lost 0 bases and 15 bases respectively, with 12 bases between them. The CDR3 coding sequence is TGTGCCAGCAGTTTAGCGCGTTCGCGAGCGTTCTTC. As protein: CASSLARSRAFF.

The chain carries TRBV7-2 and TRBJ2-7; 7 positions match TRBD2. The CDR3 is 15 residues long. CDR1 is SGHTA and CDR2 is FQGNSA in the germline V gene. Trimming took 1 base from V and 6 from J; bases not matched to a gene: 9. The CDR3 is CASSLGWGGQFEQYF. CDR3 DNA sequence: TGTGCCAGCAGCTTAGGGTGGGGGGGTCAATTCGAGCAGTACTTC. Full variable domain (outside the CDR3, taken from reference TRBV7-2 and TRBJ2-7): GAGVSQSPSNKVTEKGKDVELRCDPISGHTALYWYRQSLGQGLEFLIYFQGNSAPDKSGLPSDRFSAERTGGSVSTLTIQRTQQEDSAVYLCASSLGWGGQFEQYFGPGTRLTVT.

This rearrangement joins TRBV10-1 to TRBJ2-1; D may be TRBD2 (5 bases). This CDR3 has 13 amino acids. Per the germline V gene, CDR1 is WNHNN and CDR2 is SYGVQD (reference sequence). For the CDR3, the DNA is TGCGCTAGGCGGCTAGCAGACAACAATGAGCAGTTCTTC. This gives the protein CARRLADNNEQFF.

This clone was recorded once. The chain is built from TRBV7-8 and TRBJ2-7; 7 bases match TRBD1. Germline V CDR1 and CDR2: SGHVS, FQNEAQ. There are 15 residues in the CDR3. With V trimmed by 5 bases and J by 3 bases, 10 bases remained unmatched. In DNA form, the CDR3 reads TGTGCCAGCAGCCCGACAGGGTTCTTTAGCTACGAGCAGTACTTC. Residues: CASSPTGFFSYEQYF.

The V call is TRBV19, the J call TRBJ1-2; 8 nucleotides match TRBD1. This CDR3 has 14 residues. The trim removed 7 bases at V and 2 bases at J, leaving 6 bases unmatched. Germline values: CDR1 LNHDA, CDR2 SQIVND (reference sequence). CDR3 coding DNA: TGTGCCAGTACCTGGACAGGGCAGAACTATGGCTACACCTTC. This codes for CASTWTGQNYGYTF.

The chain uses TRBV5-4 and TRBJ1-2; perhaps TRBD1 as D (6 bases). Germline V gene sequence: CDR1 SGHNT, CDR2 YYREEE (reference sequence). CDR3 size: 15 residues. Trimming cost V 4 bases and J 4 bases, with 17 bases left between them. The CDR3 loop is CASSPDPGQLYGYTF. CDR3 bases: TGTGCCAGCAGCCCGGACCCCGGACAGCTCTATGGCTACACCTTC.

This chain links TRBV27 with TRBJ2-7, with 10 bases aligning to TRBD2. CDR3 length: 17 amino acids. The trim removed 7 bases at V and 3 bases at J, leaving 15 bases unmatched. Looked up from germline, CDR1 is MNHEY and CDR2 is SMNVEV (reference sequence). CDR3 residues: CASTSSGGASTFYEQYF. CDR3 in DNA: TGTGCCAGCACCTCTAGCGGGGGAGCGTCCACATTCTACGAGCAGTACTTC.

This chain connects TRBV5-1 to TRBJ2-2; 10 bases are shared with TRBD1. The germline CDR1 and CDR2 sequences are SGHRS and YFSETQ. CDR3 length: 17 residues. Germline trimming cut 5 bases from V and 4 bases from J; bases unmatched to any gene: 11. The CDR3 DNA sequence: TGCGCCAGCAGATTTGGTGGTGGGACAGGGGCCACCGGGGAGCTGTTTTTT. The encoded protein is CASRFGGGTGATGELFF.

The chain joins TRBV5-4 to TRBJ2-5; D call uncertain. This CDR3 spans 14 amino acids. The V gene's germline CDR1 is SGHNT and CDR2 YYREEE (reference sequence). V was shortened by 0 bases and J by 5 bases, with 11 bases between the two germline ends. The CDR3 loop is CASSLGPLEETQYF. As DNA, the CDR3 is TGTGCCAGCAGCTTGGGTCCTCTGGAGGAGACCCAGTACTTC.

This chain uses TRBV4-1 with TRBJ2-7; a possible D gene is TRBD1 (6 bases). This CDR3 region has 17 residues. The V gene's germline CDR1 is MGHRA and CDR2 YSYEKL. The V end lost 0 bases, the J end lost 7 bases, and 22 bases lay between the germline ends. Here the CDR3 DNA reads TGCGCCAGCAGCCAAGATAAGGCAGGGGTCTACTCGGCGGAGCAGTACTTC. It yields the protein CASSQDKAGVYSAEQYF.

The chain is built from TRBV5-1 and TRBJ2-7, with D unclear. V lost 4 bases and J 3 bases, leaving 23 bases between the germline ends. Per germline, CDR1 SGHRS and CDR2 YFSETQ. The CDR3 loop spans 17 amino acids. CDR3 region: CASSLRVHSEAYYEQYF. CDR3 DNA sequence: TGCGCCAGCAGCCTCCGGGTCCATTCCGAGGCCTACTACGAGCAGTACTTC.

The chain combines TRBV7-3 with TRBJ2-2; D unresolved. The length of the CDR3 is 15 residues. V gave up 4 bases and J gave up 4 bases, with 13 bases separating them. CDR1 SGHTA and CDR2 FQGTGA come from the germline V gene. CDR3 DNA: TGTGCCAGCAGCTCTCCCACTCTTACCACCGGGGAGCTGTTTTTT. It codes for CASSSPTLTTGELFF.

This chain joins TRBV7-6 and TRBJ1-2, with TRBD1 matching 7 bases. The V gene end was trimmed by 1 base and the J gene end by 0 bases; junction bases not matched to a gene: 5. This CDR3 has 16 amino acids. The germline V gene has CDR1 SGHVS and CDR2 FNYEAQ. The CDR3 DNA is TGTGCCAGCAGCTTAGAAAAAGACAGGGCTAACTATGGCTACACCTTC. This codes for CASSLEKDRANYGYTF.

In DNA, the CDR3 is TGTGCCAGCAGTACCACTAGCGGGGGGGAATACAATGAGCAGTTCTTC. Translation gives CASSTTSGGEYNEQFF. The chain couples TRBV6-2 or TRBV6-3 to TRBJ2-1, with TRBD2 matching over 13 bases. Germline V CDR1 and CDR2: MNHEY, SVGEGT. V lost 5 bases to trimming and J lost 4 bases; unmatched junction nucleotides: 5. The CDR3 totals 16 residues.

The chain couples TRBV4-1 to TRBJ1-4; 8 bases align to TRBD1. From germline, CDR1 is MGHRA and CDR2 YSYEKL. The CDR3 runs 19 residues. J gave up 2 bases and V 2 bases, and 13 bases lay outside the gene matches. The CDR3 protein is CASSQPRAGGPQTNEKLFF. The CDR3, as DNA: TGCGCCAGCAGCCAACCCCGGGCAGGGGGCCCCCAGACTAATGAAAAACTGTTTTTT.

J is TRBJ2-7 and V is TRBV4-1; 9 positions agree with TRBD2. Germline CDR1 MGHRA, CDR2 YSYEKL. J lost 0 bases, V lost 3 bases, and 9 bases had no gene match. The CDR3 extends over 17 amino acids. The CDR3 sequence: CASSHQTSSGASYEQYF. The CDR3 DNA sequence: TGCGCCAGCAGCCACCAAACTTCTAGCGGGGCCTCCTACGAGCAGTACTTC.

This clone has a single count. V gene TRBV3-1 (or the pseudogene TRBV3-2) combines with J gene TRBJ1-3; possibly TRBD1 for D (6 bases). This CDR3 is built from 13 residues. Per the germline V gene, CDR1 is LGHDT and CDR2 is YNNKEL (reference sequence). The V end was cut by 6 bases, the J end by 1 base, with 7 bases between. This chain's CDR3 is CASRTGSGNTIYF. The CDR3 nucleotides are TGTGCCAGCAGAACAGGGTCTGGAAACACCATATATTTT.

The chain links TRBV2 to TRBJ1-6; D is uncertain. Germline V gene data show CDR1 as SNHLY and CDR2 as FYNNEI. Trimming took 7 bases from V and 14 from J, leaving 12 bases between them. The CDR3 has 11 residues. This chain's CDR3 is CASKEGESLHF. The CDR3, as DNA: TGTGCCAGCAAAGAGGGTGAATCCCTCCACTTT.

The rearrangement joins TRBV6-6 to TRBJ2-7; 9 positions match TRBD2. The germline V gene encodes CDR1 MNHNY and CDR2 SVGAGI (reference sequence). V lost 2 bases and J lost 4; bases outside the gene matches: 6. The CDR3 is 15 amino acids. CDR3 nucleotide sequence: TGTGCCAGCAGTTACACTAGCGGGCCAACGTACGAGCAGTACTTC. As protein: CASSYTSGPTYEQYF.

V usage is TRBV9 and J usage is TRBJ1-4; 7 bases agree with TRBD1. The CDR3 totals 14 residues. The trim removed 0 bases at V and 8 bases at J, leaving 4 bases unmatched. Germline-derived CDR1 and CDR2 are SGDLS and YYNGEE. CDR3 residues: CASSVGRQGEKLFF. CDR3 nucleotides: TGTGCCAGCAGCGTAGGCCGACAGGGCGAAAAACTGTTTTTT.